These 31 T cell receptor beta chains originate from one sample sequenced in a study of blood T cell repertoires in COVID-19. The method was immunoSEQ multiplex PCR; TCRdb's version includes in-frame clones alone and lacks a portion of them. The sample consists of hundreds of thousands of clones, around nine tenths of them appearing once. Sequenced sample: PBMCs or T cells enriched from blood (not recorded which). The receptors here all came from a woman between 40 and 55 years old who had recovered from COVID-19.

The chain carries TRBV30 and TRBJ1-2, with 7 bases lining up with TRBD1. The CDR3 has 13 residues. Trimming removed 5 bases from V and 8 bases from J; junction bases left unmatched: 11. From germline, CDR1 is GTSNPN and CDR2 SVGIG (reference sequence). The CDR3 loop is CAWSPRGGDGYTF. The CDR3 DNA reads as TGTGCCTGGTCCCCCAGAGGGGGCGACGGCTACACCTTC.

This chain's CDR3 is CASSYSSRGSWTEAFF. The CDR3 nucleotides are TGTGCCAGCAGTTACTCGAGTCGGGGGTCGTGGACTGAAGCTTTCTTT. V usage is TRBV6-2 or TRBV6-3 and J usage is TRBJ1-1; weak D call: TRBD1 (5 bases). CDR3 size: 16 residues. Germline values: CDR1 MNHEY, CDR2 SVGEGT. The V gene lost 0 bases and the J gene lost 5 bases, with 16 bases spanning the gap.

This chain uses TRBV29-1 with TRBJ2-3; TRBD2 matches 9 bases. Germline trimming cut 4 bases from V and 2 bases from J; bases unmatched to any gene: 1. This CDR3 has 13 amino acids. Per the germline V gene, CDR1 is SQVTM and CDR2 is ANQGSEA. CDR3 sequence (DNA): TGCAGCGTTGCTAGCGGGGACACAGATACGCAGTATTTT. It codes for CSVASGDTDTQYF.

The genes are TRBV10-3 and TRBJ1-1; D might be TRBD1 (6 bases). Germline CDR1 and CDR2: ENHRY and SYGVKD. The CDR3 has 13 residues. Trimming removed 10 bases from V and 2 bases from J, with 14 bases in between. The CDR3 protein is CATNRDINTEAFF. In nucleotides, the CDR3 is TGTGCCACCAACCGGGACATCAACACTGAAGCTTTCTTT.

Written as DNA, the CDR3 is TGTGCCAGCAGCAGGGACAGGGCGAACACCGGGGAGCTGTTTTTT. The encoded protein is CASSRDRANTGELFF. The V gene is TRBV3-1 (or the pseudogene TRBV3-2), the J gene TRBJ2-2; 9 nucleotides line up with TRBD1. CDR1 LGHDT and CDR2 YNNKEL come from the germline V gene (reference sequence). This CDR3 spans 15 amino acids. V was pared by 5 bases and J by 0 bases, with 1 base of the junction left unmatched.

V and J are TRBV27 and TRBJ1-3; D possibly corresponds to TRBD1 (6 bases). V lost 2 bases to trimming and J lost 4 bases, with 12 bases between them. The CDR3 is 15 residues long. Germline CDR1 is MNHEY and CDR2 is SMNVEV (reference sequence). CDR3 in DNA: TGTGCCAGCAGTTTAATGGGGGCAGTCGGAAACACCATATATTTT. It is translated as CASSLMGAVGNTIYF.

The genes are TRBV2 and TRBJ2-2; D is ambiguous. Germline V gives CDR1 SNHLY, CDR2 FYNNEI. This CDR3 has 12 amino acids. Trimming removed 6 bases at V and 2 bases at J, with 4 bases between. The CDR3 region has the DNA TGTGCCAGCAGACAAAACACCGGGGAGCTGTTTTTT. Residues: CASRQNTGELFF.

In DNA form, the CDR3 reads TGTGCCAGCAGCGTAGAAGGGACAGGGGTATTAGGAAACACCATATATTTT. This sequence encodes CASSVEGTGVLGNTIYF. The V gene is TRBV9, the J gene TRBJ1-3, with TRBD1 identical over 10 bases. There are 17 residues in the CDR3. Trimming at V came to 0 bases and at J to 4 bases, leaving 7 bases not matched to a gene. Germline V gives CDR1 SGDLS, CDR2 YYNGEE. Complete variable domain (other parts from reference TRBV9 and TRBJ1-3): DSGVTQTPKHLITATGQRVTLRCSPRSGDLSVYWYQQSLDQGLQFLIQYYNGEERAKGNILERFSAQQFPDLHSELNLSSLELGDSALYFCASSVEGTGVLGNTIYFGEGSWLTVV.

V and J are TRBV28 and TRBJ2-1; TRBD2 agrees at 9 bases. V shed 4 bases, J shed 7 bases, and the junction held 8 bases outside the gene matches. Germline V lookup: CDR1 MDHEN, CDR2 SYDVKM. The CDR3 is 15 amino acids. CDR3 DNA sequence: TGTGCCAGCAGTTCTACGGGACTAGCAAGGAATGAGCAGTTCTTC. Amino acid sequence: CASSSTGLARNEQFF.

The rearrangement joins TRBV5-8 to TRBJ1-6, with D possibly matching TRBD1 (5 bases). CDR1 and CDR2 (germline): SGHTS, YDEGEE. V lost 1 base and J lost 10, with 21 bases in between. The CDR3 contains 17 residues. CDR3 amino acids: CASSLTRGKVMGSPLHF. CDR3 sequence (DNA): TGTGCCAGCAGCTTGACAAGGGGAAAGGTGATGGGATCACCCCTCCACTTT.

The chain combines TRBV9 with TRBJ2-1, with TRBD2 matching over 7 bases. The V gene end was trimmed by 6 bases and the J gene end by 7 bases; junction bases not matched to a gene: 13. Germline lookup yields CDR1 SGDLS and CDR2 YYNGEE. This CDR3 has 15 residues. This CDR3 is CASNLGGTWENEQFF. CDR3 nucleotides: TGTGCCAGCAATCTCGGGGGGACTTGGGAGAATGAGCAGTTCTTC. The full variable domain, with the rest looked up from reference TRBV9 and TRBJ2-1, is DSGVTQTPKHLITATGQRVTLRCSPRSGDLSVYWYQQSLDQGLQFLIQYYNGEERAKGNILERFSAQQFPDLHSELNLSSLELGDSALYFCASNLGGTWENEQFFGPGTRLTVL.

This clone was picked up one time. V and J are TRBV19 and TRBJ2-7; 10 bases agree with TRBD1. The V gene end was trimmed by 4 bases and the J gene end by 6 bases; junction bases not matched to a gene: 6. The CDR3 contains 14 residues. Germline CDR1 LNHDA, CDR2 SQIVND (reference sequence). As DNA, the CDR3 is TGTGCCAGTAGTAGGGACAGGGGTGTAGGCGAGCAGTACTTC. This translates into CASSRDRGVGEQYF. Full variable domain (missing parts from reference TRBV19 and TRBJ2-7): DGGITQSPKYLFRKEGQNVTLSCEQNLNHDAMYWYRQDPGQGLRLIYYSQIVNDFQKGDIAEGYSVSREKKESFPLTVTSAQKNPTAFYLCASSRDRGVGEQYFGPGTRLTVT.

The sample holds one count of this clone. V and J are TRBV7-3 and TRBJ2-1; 11 bases agree with TRBD2. The CDR3 runs 16 residues. The germline gives CDR1 SGHTA, CDR2 FQGTGA. The V gene end was trimmed by 5 bases and the J gene end by 5 bases; junction bases not matched to a gene: 8. CDR3 region: CASSLVAGGKNNEQFF. As DNA, the CDR3 is TGTGCCAGCAGCCTGGTAGCGGGAGGGAAGAACAATGAGCAGTTCTTC.

The chain has TRBV27 and TRBJ2-7, with 7 bases aligning to TRBD2. This CDR3 spans 13 amino acids. The germline CDR1 and CDR2 sequences are MNHEY and SMNVEV (reference sequence). V dropped 5 bases and J dropped 3; count of bases not matched to a gene: 4. The CDR3, as DNA: TGTGCCAGCAGTCCAAAGCGGGGCTACGAGCAGTACTTC. Translation: CASSPKRGYEQYF.

The V call is TRBV6-5, the J call TRBJ1-6, with a possible D match to TRBD1 (5 bases). The CDR3 runs to 15 residues. V lost 0 bases, J lost 9 bases, and 12 bases lay in between. CDR1 and CDR2 from the germline V gene are MNHEY and SVGAGI. CDR3 amino acids: CASSYSTGPGSPLHF. For the CDR3, the DNA is TGTGCCAGCAGTTACTCAACAGGCCCTGGTTCACCCCTCCACTTT.

The chain couples TRBV18 to TRBJ2-5; the D gene is possibly TRBD2 (5 bases). Germline V gene data show CDR1 as KGHSH and CDR2 as LQKENI. The CDR3 sequence is 12 residues long. V gave up 7 bases and J gave up 2 bases, with 8 bases separating them. CDR3 protein: CASCPGQETQYF. The DNA of the CDR3 is TGTGCCAGCTGCCCGGGGCAAGAGACCCAGTACTTC.

The chain joins TRBV7-2 to TRBJ2-1, with 9 bases matching TRBD1. The CDR3 totals 14 residues. V was clipped by 5 bases and J by 6 bases; unmatched bases: 5. Germline lookup yields CDR1 SGHTA and CDR2 FQGNSA. The CDR3 nucleotides are TGTGCCAGCAGCCCGGGACAGGGCCGCAATGAGCAGTTCTTC. Its protein is CASSPGQGRNEQFF.

Here the CDR3 DNA reads TGCGCCAGCAGCCAAGATAGAGATACGCAGTATTTT. Translating gives CASSQDRDTQYF. V is TRBV4-1 and J is TRBJ2-3; D not certain. Trimming cost V 0 bases and J 5 bases, with 3 bases left between them. In germline, CDR1 is MGHRA, CDR2 YSYEKL. The CDR3 totals 12 residues.

The chain is built from TRBV6-2 or TRBV6-3 and TRBJ2-2, with D perhaps TRBD2 (5 bases). The CDR3 spans 15 residues. From germline, CDR1 is MNHEY and CDR2 SVGEGT. V gave up 0 bases and J gave up 1 base, with 6 bases separating them. The CDR3 nucleotides are TGTGCCAGCAGTTACTCTAGCGAGAACACCGGGGAGCTGTTTTTT. Translated: CASSYSSENTGELFF.

The V gene is TRBV29-1, the J gene TRBJ2-7; 8 nucleotides agree with TRBD2. The ends lost 0 bases at V and 9 bases at J; junction bases unmatched: 16. CDR1 is SQVTM and CDR2 is ANQGSEA in the germline V gene. This CDR3 has 16 residues. CDR3 sequence reads: CSVEDRLAGRERGQYF. CDR3 nucleotides: TGCAGCGTTGAAGATAGGCTAGCGGGTCGCGAGAGAGGGCAGTACTTC.

CDR3: CASSSGVVYEKLFF. CDR3 bases: TGTGCCAGCAGCTCCGGGGTGGTTTATGAAAAACTGTTTTTT. V is TRBV11-3 and J is TRBJ1-4; no firm D call. The V end lost 4 bases, the J end lost 6 bases, and 12 bases lay between the germline ends. From germline, CDR1 is SGHNT and CDR2 YENEEA. The CDR3 extends over 14 amino acids.

To note about this clone: One junction end disagrees with the germline gene, perhaps due to a read error. The rearrangement uses TRBV7-7 and TRBJ2-7; 7 bases align to TRBD1. CDR1 is SSHAT and CDR2 is FNYEAQ in the germline V gene (reference sequence). The CDR3 has 13 amino acids. The CDR3 region has the DNA TGTGCTAGCAGCTTCCGGACAGGTCGCGAGCAGTACTTC. Translated, it gives CASSFRTGREQYF.

Comment on this clone: Its ends do not fully match the called genes, so a read error is possible. V is TRBV7-7 and J is TRBJ2-5; a possible D gene is TRBD2 (6 bases). The CDR3 has 15 residues. Per germline, CDR1 SSHAT and CDR2 FNYEAQ (reference sequence). CDR3 loop: CASSLAASPGETQYF. CDR3 coding DNA: TGTGCTAGCAGCTTAGCGGCCAGCCCAGGGGAGACCCAGTACTTC.

This clone showed up many times. The J gene is TRBJ1-1, the V gene TRBV6-6, with D maybe TRBD1 (5 bases). CDR3 length: 13 residues. Germline V gives CDR1 MNHNY, CDR2 SVGAGI (reference sequence). Trimming left V 6 bases short and J 0 bases short, with 8 bases between. The CDR3 spells CASRPTVNTEAFF. CDR3 DNA: TGTGCCAGCAGGCCGACAGTGAACACTGAAGCTTTCTTT.

The chain is built from TRBV6-2 or TRBV6-3 and TRBJ1-1; D might be TRBD1 (5 bases). The V and J ends lost 5 bases and 5 bases respectively, with 6 bases between them. CDR1 and CDR2 (germline): MNHEY, SVGEGT. The CDR3 consists of 11 residues. The CDR3 sequence is CASSQGTEAFF. The CDR3 DNA sequence: TGTGCCAGCAGTCAGGGAACTGAAGCTTTCTTT.

Comment on this clone: Other nucleotide sequences from this sample produce the same CDR3. The rearrangement joins TRBV12-3 or TRBV12-4 to TRBJ1-1; D may be TRBD1 (5 bases). V was cut by 6 bases and J by 2 bases, with 10 bases left in between. This CDR3 spans 13 amino acids. DNA of the CDR3: TGTGCCAGCAGCCTGACAGCTAACACTGAAGCTTTCTTT. As protein: CASSLTANTEAFF.

The J gene is TRBJ2-1, the V gene TRBV28; TRBD2 might be the D (5 bases). The CDR3 runs to 11 residues. Trimming stripped 3 bases from V and 12 bases from J, with 9 bases between. Germline lookup yields CDR1 MDHEN and CDR2 SYDVKM. The CDR3 nucleotides are TGTGCCAGCAGTTTTTCGGCGGGGCAGTTCTTC. It yields the protein CASSFSAGQFF.

This clone has just one count. The chain uses TRBV13 and TRBJ2-7; 9 positions match TRBD1. This CDR3 spans 14 amino acids. Germline V gene data show CDR1 as PRHDT and CDR2 as FYEKMQ (reference sequence). The V gene end was trimmed by 2 bases and the J gene end by 6 bases; junction bases not matched to a gene: 5. The CDR3 sequence is CASSLMTGGREQYF. CDR3 coding DNA: TGTGCCAGCAGCTTAATGACAGGGGGGCGCGAGCAGTACTTC.

The chain joins TRBV10-3 to TRBJ2-2, with 10 bases that match TRBD2. With V trimmed by 5 bases and J by 5 bases, 5 bases remained unmatched. The germline CDR1 and CDR2 sequences are ENHRY and SYGVKD. This CDR3 contains 15 residues. CDR3 in amino acids: CAISPLAGATGELFF. The CDR3 coding sequence is TGTGCCATCAGTCCTCTAGCGGGAGCGACCGGGGAGCTGTTTTTT.

The rearrangement links TRBV2 to TRBJ1-6; the D is unclear. CDR3 size: 17 residues. The germline gives CDR1 SNHLY, CDR2 FYNNEI. Deletions cut 2 bases from V and 0 bases from J, with 11 bases between. The CDR3 is CASSERSGSSYNSPLHF. For the CDR3, the DNA is TGTGCCAGCAGTGAAAGATCGGGGAGCTCCTATAATTCACCCCTCCACTTT. The entire variable domain, with the rest obtained from reference TRBV2 and TRBJ1-6, is as follows: EPEVTQTPSHQVTQMGQEVILRCVPISNHLYFYWYRQILGQKVEFLVSFYNNEISEKSEIFDDQFSVERPDGSNFTLKIRSTKLEDSAMYFCASSERSGSSYNSPLHFGNGTRLTVT.

The genes are TRBV6-5 and TRBJ2-3; D remains ambiguous. Germline V gene sequence: CDR1 MNHEY, CDR2 SVGAGI. The CDR3 length is 14 residues. V lost 2 bases to trimming and J lost 2 bases, with 8 bases between them. CDR3 loop: CASSYDTYTDTQYF. CDR3 DNA: TGTGCCAGCAGTTACGACACGTACACAGATACGCAGTATTTT.